These T cell receptor beta chains were read from a single sample in a study of CD8 T cells in Susac syndrome. Each CDR3 protein is one row after TCRdb ran MiXCR on the immunoSEQ multiplex PCR reads. The data show 150,000 to 180,000 distinct CDR3 sequences, with over 95% seen just once and approximately 0.15% held by the top ten. Input material: CD8+ T cells from PBMCs. Receptors originate from a human donor with multiple sclerosis. Both conserved end residues are part of each CDR3. Each record gives: clone size, J gene, V gene, D gene, CDR3 protein, CDR3 DNA. The D gene is left open where the match is weak. Not all rows give a size; the values are once, few, many and, for expanded clones, a class.

clone_size: .
j_call: TRBJ1-1
v_call: TRBV30
d_call: .
cdr3_aa: CAWSVGLMNTEAFF
cdr3_nt: TGTGCCTGGAGCGTTGGACTCATGAACACTGAAGCTTTCTTT

clone_size: .
j_call: TRBJ1-2
v_call: TRBV14
d_call: .
cdr3_aa: CASSHPGSFRYTF
cdr3_nt: TGTGCCAGCAGCCACCCCGGTAGCTTTCGCTACACCTTC

clone_size: .
j_call: TRBJ1-5
v_call: TRBV30
d_call: .
cdr3_aa: CAWSVEYSNQPQHF
cdr3_nt: TGTGCCTGGAGTGTGGAGTATAGCAATCAGCCCCAGCATTTT

clone_size: .
j_call: TRBJ2-1
v_call: TRBV21-1
d_call: .
cdr3_aa: CASSLGGQDPWSSYNEQFF
cdr3_nt: TGTGCCAGCAGCCTAGGGGGTCAGGACCCCTGGAGCTCCTACAATGAGCAGTTCTTC

clone_size: .
j_call: TRBJ2-2
v_call: TRBV12-3/TRBV12-4
d_call: .
cdr3_aa: CASSYGRTGELFF
cdr3_nt: TGTGCCAGCAGTTACGGAAGGACCGGGGAGCTGTTTTTT

clone_size: .
j_call: TRBJ2-1
v_call: TRBV12-3/TRBV12-4
d_call: .
cdr3_aa: CASSPDGVLAYNEQFF
cdr3_nt: TGTGCCAGCAGTCCGGACGGGGTTCTGGCCTACAATGAGCAGTTCTTC

clone_size: .
j_call: TRBJ2-1
v_call: TRBV7-7
d_call: .
cdr3_aa: CASSPGQYNEQFF
cdr3_nt: TGTGCTAGCAGCCCGGGACAATACAATGAGCAGTTCTTC

clone_size: .
j_call: TRBJ1-1
v_call: TRBV20-1
d_call: TRBD1
cdr3_aa: CSARDGDSLGGTEAFF
cdr3_nt: TGCAGTGCTAGAGATGGGGACAGTCTTGGGGGCACTGAAGCTTTCTTT

clone_size: .
j_call: TRBJ1-1
v_call: TRBV30
d_call: TRBD1
cdr3_aa: CASAGGAEAFF
cdr3_nt: TGTGCCTCCGCAGGGGGGGCTGAAGCTTTCTTT

clone_size: .
j_call: TRBJ2-3
v_call: TRBV12-3/TRBV12-4
d_call: .
cdr3_aa: CASSRDDGGPTDTQYF
cdr3_nt: TGTGCCAGCAGTCGCGACGACGGGGGACCCACAGATACGCAGTATTTT

clone_size: .
j_call: TRBJ2-1
v_call: TRBV9
d_call: TRBD2
cdr3_aa: CASSSMTTGGQQFF
cdr3_nt: TGTGCCAGCAGCTCCATGACGACGGGGGGGCAACAGTTCTTC

clone_size: .
j_call: TRBJ2-5
v_call: TRBV29-1
d_call: TRBD1
cdr3_aa: CSVGRDRESETQYF
cdr3_nt: TGCAGCGTTGGCCGGGACAGGGAATCCGAGACCCAGTACTTC

clone_size: .
j_call: TRBJ2-1
v_call: TRBV20-1
d_call: TRBD2
cdr3_aa: CSALGLAGAIEQFF
cdr3_nt: TGCAGTGCCCTTGGACTAGCGGGGGCGATTGAGCAGTTCTTC

clone_size: once
j_call: TRBJ2-3
v_call: TRBV29-1
d_call: TRBD1
cdr3_aa: CSDGQGPRGLPTDTQYF
cdr3_nt: TGCAGCGACGGACAGGGCCCCAGGGGTTTACCCACAGATACGCAGTATTTT

clone_size: .
j_call: TRBJ1-6
v_call: TRBV2
d_call: .
cdr3_aa: CASSVATLHF
cdr3_nt: TGTGCCAGCAGTGTAGCGACCCTCCACTTT

clone_size: .
j_call: TRBJ2-5
v_call: TRBV12-3/TRBV12-4
d_call: .
cdr3_aa: CASRQDRIQETQYF
cdr3_nt: TGTGCCAGCAGGCAAGACAGAATCCAAGAGACCCAGTACTTC

clone_size: .
j_call: TRBJ1-1
v_call: TRBV23-1
d_call: TRBD1
cdr3_aa: CASSQCGQGAPNTEAFF
cdr3_nt: TGCGCCAGCAGTCAGTGTGGACAGGGGGCACCGAACACTGAAGCTTTCTTT

clone_size: .
j_call: TRBJ2-2
v_call: TRBV14
d_call: TRBD1
cdr3_aa: CASSQRTGAAGELFF
cdr3_nt: TGTGCCAGCAGCCAGAGGACAGGGGCGGCCGGGGAGCTGTTTTTT

clone_size: .
j_call: TRBJ2-2
v_call: TRBV12-5
d_call: TRBD2
cdr3_aa: CASGPNQREADNTGELFF
cdr3_nt: TGTGCTAGTGGTCCCAACCAACGGGAGGCAGATAACACCGGGGAGCTGTTTTTT

clone_size: .
j_call: TRBJ1-5
v_call: TRBV28
d_call: .
cdr3_aa: CASDLPGGRGVHSNQPQHF
cdr3_nt: TGTGCCAGCGATCTCCCCGGGGGACGGGGCGTCCATAGCAATCAGCCCCAGCATTTT

clone_size: .
j_call: TRBJ1-1
v_call: TRBV30
d_call: .
cdr3_aa: CAWISPRTYDEAFF
cdr3_nt: TGTGCCTGGATCTCTCCACGGACCTACGATGAAGCTTTCTTT

clone_size: .
j_call: TRBJ2-1
v_call: TRBV12-3/TRBV12-4
d_call: TRBD2
cdr3_aa: CASSQSGGTGNEQFF
cdr3_nt: TGTGCCAGCAGCCAGAGCGGGGGGACCGGTAATGAGCAGTTCTTC